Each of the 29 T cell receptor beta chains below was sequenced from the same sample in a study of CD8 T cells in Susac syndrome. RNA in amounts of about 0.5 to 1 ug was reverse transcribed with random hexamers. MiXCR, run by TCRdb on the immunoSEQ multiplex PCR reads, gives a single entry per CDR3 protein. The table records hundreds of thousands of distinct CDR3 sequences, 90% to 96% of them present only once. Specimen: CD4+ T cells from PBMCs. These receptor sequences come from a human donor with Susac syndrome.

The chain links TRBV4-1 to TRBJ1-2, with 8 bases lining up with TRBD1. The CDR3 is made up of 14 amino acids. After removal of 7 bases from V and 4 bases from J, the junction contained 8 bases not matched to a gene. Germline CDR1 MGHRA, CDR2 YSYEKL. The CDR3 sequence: CASTGQGGSYGYTF. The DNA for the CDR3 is TGCGCCAGCACCGGACAGGGAGGAAGCTATGGCTACACCTTC.

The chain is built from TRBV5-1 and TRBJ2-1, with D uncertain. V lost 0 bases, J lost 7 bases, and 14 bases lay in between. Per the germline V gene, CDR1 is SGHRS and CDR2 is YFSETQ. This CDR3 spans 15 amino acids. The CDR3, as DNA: TGCGCCAGCAGCTTGGTGCCTATGAGGAATAATGAGCAGTTCTTC. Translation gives CASSLVPMRNNEQFF.

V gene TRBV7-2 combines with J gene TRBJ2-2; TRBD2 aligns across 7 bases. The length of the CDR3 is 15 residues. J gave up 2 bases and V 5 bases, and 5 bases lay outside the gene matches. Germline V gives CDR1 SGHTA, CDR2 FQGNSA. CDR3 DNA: TGTGCCAGCAGCCCTCTAGCGGTCAACACCGGGGAGCTGTTTTTT. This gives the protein CASSPLAVNTGELFF.

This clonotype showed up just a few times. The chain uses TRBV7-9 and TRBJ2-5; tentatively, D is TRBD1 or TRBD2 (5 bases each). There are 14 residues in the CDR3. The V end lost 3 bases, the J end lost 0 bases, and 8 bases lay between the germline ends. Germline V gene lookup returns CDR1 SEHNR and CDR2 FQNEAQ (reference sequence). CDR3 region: CASSFGTDQETQYF. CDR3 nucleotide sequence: TGTGCCAGCAGCTTTGGGACGGACCAAGAGACCCAGTACTTC.

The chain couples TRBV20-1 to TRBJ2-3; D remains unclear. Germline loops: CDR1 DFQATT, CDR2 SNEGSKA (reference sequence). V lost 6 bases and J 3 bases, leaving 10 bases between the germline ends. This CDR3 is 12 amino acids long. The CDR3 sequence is CSASPPTDTQYF. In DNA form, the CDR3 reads TGCAGTGCCTCCCCTCCAACAGATACGCAGTATTTT.

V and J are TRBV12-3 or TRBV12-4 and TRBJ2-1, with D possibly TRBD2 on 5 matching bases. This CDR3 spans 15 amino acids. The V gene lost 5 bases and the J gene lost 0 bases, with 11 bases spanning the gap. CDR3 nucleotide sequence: TGTGCCAGCAGTACAGCGGTTGTCTCCTACAATGAGCAGTTCTTC. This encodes CASSTAVVSYNEQFF.

CDR3 sequence (DNA): TGTGCCATCAACCCGGGCACATTGAATGAGCAGTTCTTC. Protein: CAINPGTLNEQFF. The rearrangement joins TRBV10-3 to TRBJ2-1; D unclear. This CDR3 has 13 amino acids. Germline CDR1 reads ENHRY; CDR2 reads SYGVKD. Trimming shortened V by 7 bases and J by 7 bases, and 14 bases separated the two germline ends.

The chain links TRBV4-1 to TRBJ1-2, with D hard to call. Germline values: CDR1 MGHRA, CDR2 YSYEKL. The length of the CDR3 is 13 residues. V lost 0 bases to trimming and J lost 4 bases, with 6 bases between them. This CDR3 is CASSQDASYGYTF. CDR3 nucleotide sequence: TGCGCCAGCAGCCAAGATGCGAGCTATGGCTACACCTTC.

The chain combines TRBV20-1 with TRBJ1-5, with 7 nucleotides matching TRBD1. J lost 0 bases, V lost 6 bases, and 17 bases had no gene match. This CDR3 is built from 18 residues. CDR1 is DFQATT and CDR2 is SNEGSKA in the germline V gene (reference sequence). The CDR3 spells CSAILARTGVTSNQPQHF. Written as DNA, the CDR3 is TGCAGTGCCATTCTAGCTAGGACAGGAGTTACTAGCAATCAGCCCCAGCATTTT.

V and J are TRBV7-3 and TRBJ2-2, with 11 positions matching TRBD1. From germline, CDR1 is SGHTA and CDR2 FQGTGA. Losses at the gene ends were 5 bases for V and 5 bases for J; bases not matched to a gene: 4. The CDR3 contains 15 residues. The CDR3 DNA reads TGTGCCAGCAGCGCCGGACAGGGGGCTACCGGGGAGCTGTTTTTT. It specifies CASSAGQGATGELFF.

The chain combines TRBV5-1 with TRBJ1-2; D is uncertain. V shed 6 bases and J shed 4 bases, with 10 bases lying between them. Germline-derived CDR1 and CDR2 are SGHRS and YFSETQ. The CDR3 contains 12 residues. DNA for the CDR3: TGCGCCAGCACCATGGAAGCCTATGGCTACACCTTC. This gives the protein CASTMEAYGYTF.

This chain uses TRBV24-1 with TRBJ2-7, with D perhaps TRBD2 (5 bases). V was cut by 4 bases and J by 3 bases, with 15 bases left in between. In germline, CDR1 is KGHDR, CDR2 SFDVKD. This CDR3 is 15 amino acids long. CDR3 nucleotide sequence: TGTGCCACCAGTGAAGGTCTGCGGAGGCTCTACGAGCAGTACTTC. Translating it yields CATSEGLRRLYEQYF.

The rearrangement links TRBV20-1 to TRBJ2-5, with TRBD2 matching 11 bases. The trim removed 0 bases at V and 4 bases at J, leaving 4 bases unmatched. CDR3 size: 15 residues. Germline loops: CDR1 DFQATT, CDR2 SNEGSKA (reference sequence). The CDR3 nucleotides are TGCAGTGCTAGAGAACTAGCGGGAGTCGTAGAGACCCAGTACTTC. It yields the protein CSARELAGVVETQYF.

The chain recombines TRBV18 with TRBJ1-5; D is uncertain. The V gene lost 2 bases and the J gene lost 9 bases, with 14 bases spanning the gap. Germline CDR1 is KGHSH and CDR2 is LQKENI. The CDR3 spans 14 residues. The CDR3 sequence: CASSPTNSKWPQHF. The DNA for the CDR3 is TGTGCCAGCTCACCAACCAACAGCAAGTGGCCCCAGCATTTT.

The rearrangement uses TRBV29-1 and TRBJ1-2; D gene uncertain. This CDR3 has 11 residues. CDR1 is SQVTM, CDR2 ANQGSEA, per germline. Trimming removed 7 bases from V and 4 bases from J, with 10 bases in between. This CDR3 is CSARRGYGYTF. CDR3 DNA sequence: TGCAGCGCGCGGCGGGGCTATGGCTACACCTTC.

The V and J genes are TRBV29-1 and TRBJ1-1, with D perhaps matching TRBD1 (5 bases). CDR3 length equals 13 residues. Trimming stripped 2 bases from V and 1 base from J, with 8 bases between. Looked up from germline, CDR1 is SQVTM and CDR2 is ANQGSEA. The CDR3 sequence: CSVEQGQNTEAFF. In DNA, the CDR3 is TGCAGCGTTGAACAGGGCCAGAACACTGAAGCTTTCTTT.

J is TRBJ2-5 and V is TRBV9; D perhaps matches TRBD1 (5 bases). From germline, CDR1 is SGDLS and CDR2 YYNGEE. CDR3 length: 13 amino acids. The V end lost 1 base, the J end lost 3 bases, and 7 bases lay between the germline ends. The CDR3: CASSVLTEETQYF. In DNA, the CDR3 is TGTGCCAGCAGCGTACTGACAGAAGAGACCCAGTACTTC.

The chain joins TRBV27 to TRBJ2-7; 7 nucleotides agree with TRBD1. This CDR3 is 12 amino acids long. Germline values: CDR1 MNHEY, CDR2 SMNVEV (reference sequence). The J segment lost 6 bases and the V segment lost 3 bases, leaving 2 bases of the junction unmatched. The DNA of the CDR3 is TGTGCCAGCAGTTTCAGACAGGGCGAGCAGTACTTC. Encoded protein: CASSFRQGEQYF.

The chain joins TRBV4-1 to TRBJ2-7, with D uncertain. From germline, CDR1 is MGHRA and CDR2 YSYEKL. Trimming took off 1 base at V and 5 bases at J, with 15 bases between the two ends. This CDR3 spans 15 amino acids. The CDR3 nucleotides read TGCGCCAGCAGCCAAGGCGGCATGACCCTAAACGAGCAGTACTTC. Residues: CASSQGGMTLNEQYF.

CDR3 in amino acids: CASSPRQGTIQPQHF. In DNA, the CDR3 is TGTGCCAGCTCACCCCGGCAGGGCACCATTCAGCCCCAGCATTTT. V usage is TRBV18 and J usage is TRBJ1-5; the D gene is possibly TRBD1 (5 bases). CDR1 is KGHSH and CDR2 is LQKENI in the germline V gene. The CDR3 consists of 15 residues. V lost 3 bases to trimming and J lost 6 bases, with 15 bases between them.

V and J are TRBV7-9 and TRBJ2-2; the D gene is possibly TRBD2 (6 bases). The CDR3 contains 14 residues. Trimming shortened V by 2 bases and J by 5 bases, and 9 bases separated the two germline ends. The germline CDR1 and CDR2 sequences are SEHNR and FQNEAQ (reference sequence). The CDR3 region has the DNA TGTGCCAGCAGCTTACGGGAGACTACCGGGGAGCTGTTTTTT. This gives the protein CASSLRETTGELFF.

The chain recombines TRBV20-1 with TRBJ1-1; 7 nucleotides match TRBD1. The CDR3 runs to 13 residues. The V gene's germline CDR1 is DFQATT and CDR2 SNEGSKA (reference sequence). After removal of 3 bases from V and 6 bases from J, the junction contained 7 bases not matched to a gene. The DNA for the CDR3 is TGCAGTGCTAGGGTTACAGGGGACTCTGAAGCTTTCTTT. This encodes CSARVTGDSEAFF.

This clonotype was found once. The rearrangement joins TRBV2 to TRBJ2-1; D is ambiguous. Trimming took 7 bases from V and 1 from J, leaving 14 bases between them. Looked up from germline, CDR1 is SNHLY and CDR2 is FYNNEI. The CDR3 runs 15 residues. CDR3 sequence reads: CASTATTGSYNEQFF. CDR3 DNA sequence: TGTGCCAGCACCGCGACCACGGGTTCCTACAATGAGCAGTTCTTC.

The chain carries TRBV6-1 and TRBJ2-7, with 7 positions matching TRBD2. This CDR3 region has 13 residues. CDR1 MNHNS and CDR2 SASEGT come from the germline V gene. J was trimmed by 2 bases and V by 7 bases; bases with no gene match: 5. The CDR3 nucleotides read TGTGCCAGCACGGCGGGAGCTGCCTACGAGCAGTACTTC. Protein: CASTAGAAYEQYF.

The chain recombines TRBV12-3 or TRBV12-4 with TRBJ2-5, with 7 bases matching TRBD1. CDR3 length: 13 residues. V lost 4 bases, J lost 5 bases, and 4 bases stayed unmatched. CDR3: CASSSRTGETQYF. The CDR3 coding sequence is TGTGCCAGCAGTTCCCGGACAGGCGAGACCCAGTACTTC.

The DNA for the CDR3 is TGTGCCTGGAGTTTAGGCCTAGCGGGAGTCAGTGAGCAGTTCTTC. The encoded protein is CAWSLGLAGVSEQFF. The chain recombines TRBV30 with TRBJ2-1; 10 bases agree with TRBD2. Trimming removed 2 bases from V and 9 bases from J; junction bases left unmatched: 10. Germline assignment: CDR1 GTSNPN and CDR2 SVGIG (reference sequence). This CDR3 contains 15 residues.

CDR3: CASSPFLRPTQYF. CDR3 in DNA: TGTGCCAGCAGTCCCTTTCTCCGCCCGACCCAGTACTTC. The chain carries TRBV28 and TRBJ2-5; no firm D call. V lost 5 bases to trimming and J lost 7 bases, with 14 bases between them. From germline, CDR1 is MDHEN and CDR2 SYDVKM. The CDR3 extends over 13 amino acids.

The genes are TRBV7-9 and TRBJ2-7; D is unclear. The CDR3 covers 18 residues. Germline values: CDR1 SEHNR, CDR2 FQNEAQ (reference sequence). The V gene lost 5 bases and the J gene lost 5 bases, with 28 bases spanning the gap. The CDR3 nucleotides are TGTGCCAGCAGCGAGAAGGGTATCGGACCTTCATTAATCCACGAGCAGTACTTC. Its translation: CASSEKGIGPSLIHEQYF.

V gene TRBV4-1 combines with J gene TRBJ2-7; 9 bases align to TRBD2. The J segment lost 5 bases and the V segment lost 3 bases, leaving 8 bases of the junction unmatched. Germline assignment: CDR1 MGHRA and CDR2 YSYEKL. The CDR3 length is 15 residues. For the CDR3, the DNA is TGCGCCAGCAGCCATCGGCCTAGCGGGACCGACGAGCAGTACTTC. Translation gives CASSHRPSGTDEQYF.